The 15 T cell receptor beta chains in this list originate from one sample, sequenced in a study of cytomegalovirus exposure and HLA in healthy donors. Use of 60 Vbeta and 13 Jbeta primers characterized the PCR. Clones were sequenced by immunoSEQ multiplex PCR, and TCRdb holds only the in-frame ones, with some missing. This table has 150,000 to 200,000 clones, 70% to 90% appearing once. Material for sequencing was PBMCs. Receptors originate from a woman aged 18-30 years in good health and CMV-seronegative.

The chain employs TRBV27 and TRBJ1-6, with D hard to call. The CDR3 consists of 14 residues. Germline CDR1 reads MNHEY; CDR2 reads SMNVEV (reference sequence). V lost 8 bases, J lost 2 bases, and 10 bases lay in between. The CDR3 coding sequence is TGTGCCAGCTCGCCAGGAACCTATAATTCACCCCTCCACTTT. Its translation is CASSPGTYNSPLHF.

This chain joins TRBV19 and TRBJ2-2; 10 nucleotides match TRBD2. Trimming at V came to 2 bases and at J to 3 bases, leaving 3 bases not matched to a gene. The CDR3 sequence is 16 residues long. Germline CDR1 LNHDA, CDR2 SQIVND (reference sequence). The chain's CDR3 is CASSISGGAYTGELFF. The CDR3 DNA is TGTGCCAGTAGTATAAGCGGGGGGGCCTACACCGGGGAGCTGTTTTTT. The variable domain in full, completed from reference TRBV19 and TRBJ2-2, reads DGGITQSPKYLFRKEGQNVTLSCEQNLNHDAMYWYRQDPGQGLRLIYYSQIVNDFQKGDIAEGYSVSREKKESFPLTVTSAQKNPTAFYLCASSISGGAYTGELFFGEGSRLTVL.

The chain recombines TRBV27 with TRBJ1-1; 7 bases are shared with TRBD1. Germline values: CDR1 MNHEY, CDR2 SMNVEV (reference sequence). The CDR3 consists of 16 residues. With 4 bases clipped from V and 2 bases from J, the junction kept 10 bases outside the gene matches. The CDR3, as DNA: TGTGCCAGCAGTTCGACTGGGAACAGGGGAAACACTGAAGCTTTCTTT. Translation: CASSSTGNRGNTEAFF.

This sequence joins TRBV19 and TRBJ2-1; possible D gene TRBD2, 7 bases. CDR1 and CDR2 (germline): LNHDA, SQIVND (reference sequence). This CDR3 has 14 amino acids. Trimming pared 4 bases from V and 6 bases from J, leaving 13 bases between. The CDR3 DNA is TGTGCCAGTAGTAGCGGGGGCGGGGTCAATGAGCAGTTCTTC. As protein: CASSSGGGVNEQFF.

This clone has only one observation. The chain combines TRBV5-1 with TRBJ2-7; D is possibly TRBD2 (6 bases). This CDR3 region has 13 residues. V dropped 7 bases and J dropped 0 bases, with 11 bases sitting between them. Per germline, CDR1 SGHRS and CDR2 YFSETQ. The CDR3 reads CASGGTDSYEQYF. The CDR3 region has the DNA TGCGCCAGCGGGGGGACGGACTCCTACGAGCAGTACTTC.

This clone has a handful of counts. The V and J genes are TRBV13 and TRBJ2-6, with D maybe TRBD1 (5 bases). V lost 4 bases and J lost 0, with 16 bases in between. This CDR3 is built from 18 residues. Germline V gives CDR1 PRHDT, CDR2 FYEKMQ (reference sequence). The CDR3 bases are TGTGCCAGCAGCTCGCGACAGTACTGGTCCTCTGGGGCCAACGTCCTGACTTTC. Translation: CASSSRQYWSSGANVLTF.

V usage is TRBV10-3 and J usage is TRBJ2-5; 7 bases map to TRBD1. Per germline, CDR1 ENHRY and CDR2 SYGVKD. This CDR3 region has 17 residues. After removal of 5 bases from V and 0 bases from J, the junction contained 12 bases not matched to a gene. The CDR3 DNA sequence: TGTGCCATCAGTACCGGACAGGAGGCGAGACACCAAGAGACCCAGTACTTC. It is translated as CAISTGQEARHQETQYF.

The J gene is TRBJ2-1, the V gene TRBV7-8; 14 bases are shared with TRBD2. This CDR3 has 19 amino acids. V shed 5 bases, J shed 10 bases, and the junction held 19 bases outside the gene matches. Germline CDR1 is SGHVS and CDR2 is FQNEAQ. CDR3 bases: TGTGCCAGCAGCCCCGGGACTAGCGGGGGTGCAAGGGGTCTAGGCGAGCAGTTCTTC. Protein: CASSPGTSGGARGLGEQFF.

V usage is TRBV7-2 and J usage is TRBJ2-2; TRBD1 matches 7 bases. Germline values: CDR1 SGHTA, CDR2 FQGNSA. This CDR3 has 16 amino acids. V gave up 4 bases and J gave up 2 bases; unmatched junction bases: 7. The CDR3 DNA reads TGTGCCAGCAGCTCCCGGACAGGCCCCAACACCGGGGAGCTGTTTTTT. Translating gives CASSSRTGPNTGELFF.

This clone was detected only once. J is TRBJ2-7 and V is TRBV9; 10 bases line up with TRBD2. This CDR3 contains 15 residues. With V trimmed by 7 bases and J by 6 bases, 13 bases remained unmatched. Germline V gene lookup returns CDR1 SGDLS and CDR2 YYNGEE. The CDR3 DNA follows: TGTGCCAGCGGTTCAAGCGGGGGGGCTGTCGGCGAGCAGTACTTC. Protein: CASGSSGGAVGEQYF. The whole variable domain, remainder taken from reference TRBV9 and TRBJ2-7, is DSGVTQTPKHLITATGQRVTLRCSPRSGDLSVYWYQQSLDQGLQFLIQYYNGEERAKGNILERFSAQQFPDLHSELNLSSLELGDSALYFCASGSSGGAVGEQYFGPGTRLTVT.

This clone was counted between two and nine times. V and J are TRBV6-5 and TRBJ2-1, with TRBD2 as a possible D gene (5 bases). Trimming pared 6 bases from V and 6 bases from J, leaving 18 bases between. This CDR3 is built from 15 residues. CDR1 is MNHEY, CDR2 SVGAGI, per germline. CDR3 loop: CASSTAHEGLNEQFF. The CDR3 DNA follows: TGTGCCAGCAGCACGGCCCATGAGGGTCTCAATGAGCAGTTCTTC.

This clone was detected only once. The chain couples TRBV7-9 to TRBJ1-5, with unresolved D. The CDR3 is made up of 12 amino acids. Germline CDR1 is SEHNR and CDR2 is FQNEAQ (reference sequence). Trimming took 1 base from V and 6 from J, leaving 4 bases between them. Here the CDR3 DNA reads TGTGCCAGCAGCTTAGGAGGTCAGCCCCAGCATTTT. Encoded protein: CASSLGGQPQHF.

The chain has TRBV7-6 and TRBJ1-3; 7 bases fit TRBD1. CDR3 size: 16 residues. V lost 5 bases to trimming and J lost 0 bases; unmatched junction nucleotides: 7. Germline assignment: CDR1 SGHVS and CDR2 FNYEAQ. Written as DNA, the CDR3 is TGTGCCAGCAGCACCCGGACAGGCCACTCTGGAAACACCATATATTTT. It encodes CASSTRTGHSGNTIYF. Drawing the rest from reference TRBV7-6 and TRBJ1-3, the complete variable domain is GAGVSQSPRYKVTKRGQDVALRCDPISGHVSLYWYRQALGQGPEFLTYFNYEAQQDKSGLPNDRFSAERPEGSISTLTIQRTEQRDSAMYRCASSTRTGHSGNTIYFGEGSWLTVV.

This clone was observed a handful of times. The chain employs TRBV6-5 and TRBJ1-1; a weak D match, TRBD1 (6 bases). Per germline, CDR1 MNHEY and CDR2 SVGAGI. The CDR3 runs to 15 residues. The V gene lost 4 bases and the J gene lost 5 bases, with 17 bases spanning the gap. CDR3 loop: CASSSPQGVRTEAFF. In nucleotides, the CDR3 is TGTGCCAGCAGTTCACCACAGGGAGTGAGGACTGAAGCTTTCTTT.

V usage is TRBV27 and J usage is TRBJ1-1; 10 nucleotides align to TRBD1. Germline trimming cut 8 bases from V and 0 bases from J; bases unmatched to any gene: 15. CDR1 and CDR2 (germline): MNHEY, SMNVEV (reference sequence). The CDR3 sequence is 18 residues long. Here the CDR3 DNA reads TGTGCCAGCTGTAGGGGACGACAGGGGGCTCGAATGAACACTGAAGCTTTCTTT. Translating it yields CASCRGRQGARMNTEAFF.